The next 18 T cell receptor beta chains were all read from a single sample in a study of vaccination and CD4 T cells after COVID-19. These TCRs are of unknown antigen specificity. Treatment: approximately 9-day PBMC culture with coronavirus spike peptide pools or control peptides (ViraFEST assay). Cultured CD4+ T-cell DNA underwent Oncomine TCR Beta short-read sequencing. From the PCR reads, TCRdb called clonotypes with MiXCR, one entry per CDR3 protein. The top ten hold 34% of the sample, which has around 7,200 distinct CDR3 sequences, under 65% seen once. The source material was CD4+ T cells from blood, cultured in vitro. These receptors all come from a human donor who had recovered from COVID-19.

The chain links TRBV4-2 to TRBJ2-2; 9 bases agree with TRBD2. Losses at the gene ends were 3 bases for V and 4 bases for J; bases not matched to a gene: 6. The CDR3 covers 16 residues. The V gene's germline CDR1 is LGHNA and CDR2 YNFKEQ. The CDR3 loop reads CASSHGPAGGTGELFF. DNA of the CDR3: TGTGCCAGCAGCCACGGCCCAGCGGGAGGCACCGGGGAGCTGTTTTTT.

The chain recombines TRBV30 with TRBJ2-3; possibly TRBD1 for D (5 bases). Germline loops: CDR1 GTSNPN, CDR2 SVGIG (reference sequence). V lost 2 bases, J lost 0 bases, and 9 bases lay in between. CDR3 length equals 14 residues. In DNA, the CDR3 is TGTGCCTGGAGTTGGCAGGGAAGCACAGATACGCAGTATTTT. This gives the protein CAWSWQGSTDTQYF.

The chain recombines TRBV29-1 with TRBJ1-3; a weak D match, TRBD1 (5 bases). V lost 0 bases, J lost 7 bases, and 13 bases lay in between. Looked up from germline, CDR1 is SQVTM and CDR2 is ANQGSEA. This CDR3 comprises 14 residues. This CDR3 is CSVEEGTKGNTIYF. CDR3 DNA sequence: TGCAGCGTTGAAGAGGGGACGAAAGGGAACACCATATATTTT.

The chain carries TRBV11-3 and TRBJ2-1, with 7 bases lining up with TRBD2. This CDR3 has 13 residues. CDR1 and CDR2 (germline): SGHNT, YENEEA. The V and J ends lost 5 bases and 8 bases, in that order; junction bases with no gene match: 6. The CDR3 nucleotides are TGTGCCAGCAGCCCGGGGAGGGTCGATGAGCAGTTCTTC. This gives the protein CASSPGRVDEQFF.

In this sample, this clonotype turned up a few times. V gene TRBV6-2 or TRBV6-3 combines with J gene TRBJ1-6; 11 positions agree with TRBD1. Germline lookup yields CDR1 MNHEY and CDR2 SVGEGT. Trimming at V came to 6 bases and at J to 11 bases, leaving 9 bases not matched to a gene. The CDR3 has 15 residues. DNA for the CDR3: TGTGCCAGCAGCCCCGGGACAGGGGGTTGGCCACCCCTCCACTTT. Translated, it gives CASSPGTGGWPPLHF.

V usage is TRBV19 and J usage is TRBJ1-1; TRBD1 matches at 8 bases. CDR1 is LNHDA, CDR2 SQIVND, per germline (reference sequence). The CDR3 runs 13 residues. J lost 2 bases, V lost 8 bases, and 4 bases had no gene match. CDR3: CASGGQGNTEAFF. In nucleotides, the CDR3 is TGTGCCAGTGGAGGACAGGGTAACACTGAAGCTTTCTTT.

A few counts support this clonotype. V is TRBV19 and J is TRBJ2-3, with TRBD1 matching 8 bases. V gave up 3 bases and J gave up 3 bases; unmatched junction bases: 5. The CDR3 totals 15 residues. Germline V lookup: CDR1 LNHDA, CDR2 SQIVND (reference sequence). Here the CDR3 DNA reads TGTGCCAGTAGTATCATGGGACAGGAAACAGATACGCAGTATTTT. Amino acid sequence: CASSIMGQETDTQYF. Drawing the rest from reference TRBV19 and TRBJ2-3, the complete variable domain is DGGITQSPKYLFRKEGQNVTLSCEQNLNHDAMYWYRQDPGQGLRLIYYSQIVNDFQKGDIAEGYSVSREKKESFPLTVTSAQKNPTAFYLCASSIMGQETDTQYFGPGTRLTVL.

The chain uses TRBV5-1 and TRBJ2-7; D is ambiguous. CDR3 length: 13 amino acids. V dropped 4 bases and J dropped 2 bases, with 10 bases sitting between them. Germline lookup yields CDR1 SGHRS and CDR2 YFSETQ. The CDR3: CASSPQVAYEQYF. The CDR3 DNA sequence: TGCGCCAGCAGCCCTCAAGTCGCCTACGAGCAGTACTTC.

The V call is TRBV27, the J call TRBJ1-1, with no clear D. This CDR3 has 13 residues. Germline CDR1 MNHEY, CDR2 SMNVEV (reference sequence). The V end lost 4 bases, the J end lost 0 bases, and 6 bases lay between the germline ends. The CDR3: CASSSLVNTEAFF. The CDR3 region has the DNA TGTGCCAGCAGTTCCCTGGTGAACACTGAAGCTTTCTTT.

The rearrangement joins TRBV27 to TRBJ2-5; D gene ambiguous. V dropped 3 bases and J dropped 1 base, with 6 bases sitting between them. Germline loops: CDR1 MNHEY, CDR2 SMNVEV (reference sequence). The CDR3 totals 13 residues. The CDR3, as DNA: TGTGCCAGCAGTTTCCGACTCCAAGAGACCCAGTACTTC. The encoded protein is CASSFRLQETQYF.

This clonotype was observed a single time. This chain joins TRBV6-1 and TRBJ2-7; D possibly corresponds to TRBD1 (6 bases). CDR1 and CDR2 from the germline V gene are MNHNS and SASEGT. V was trimmed by 6 bases and J by 9 bases, leaving 12 bases between them. The CDR3 loop spans 11 amino acids. The CDR3 bases are TGTGCCAGCAGCTCAGCACAGGGGCAGTACTTC. It specifies CASSSAQGQYF.

This chain links TRBV19 with TRBJ1-1; D possibly corresponds to TRBD1 (6 bases). Germline loops: CDR1 LNHDA, CDR2 SQIVND (reference sequence). Trimming pared 4 bases from V and 1 base from J, leaving 13 bases between. CDR3 size: 15 residues. This chain's CDR3 is CASSTGGQKNTEAFF. CDR3 in DNA: TGTGCCAGTAGTACCGGAGGACAGAAGAACACTGAAGCTTTCTTT.

This clonotype was seen only a few times. V is TRBV19 and J is TRBJ2-2; D is possibly TRBD1 or TRBD2 (6 bases each). V dropped 3 bases and J dropped 3 bases, with 8 bases sitting between them. The germline gives CDR1 LNHDA, CDR2 SQIVND (reference sequence). This CDR3 has 14 amino acids. The CDR3 DNA follows: TGTGCCAGTAGTATCGGGGGCGACACCGGGGAGCTGTTTTTT. As protein: CASSIGGDTGELFF.

The chain employs TRBV30 and TRBJ1-1; 7 nucleotides agree with TRBD1. V dropped 1 base and J dropped 11; count of bases not matched to a gene: 7. The length of the CDR3 is 12 residues. Germline lookup yields CDR1 GTSNPN and CDR2 SVGIG (reference sequence). CDR3 protein: CAWSGRSGQAFF. In DNA, the CDR3 is TGTGCCTGGAGTGGCCGCTCGGGACAGGCTTTCTTT.

This clonotype occurred a few times. J is TRBJ2-3 and V is TRBV11-1; D is undetermined. This CDR3 has 15 amino acids. V gave up 4 bases and J gave up 3 bases, with 14 bases separating them. CDR1 and CDR2 (germline): SGHAT, FQDESV (reference sequence). The CDR3 protein is CASSWYAEGTDTQYF. The CDR3 DNA follows: TGTGCCAGCAGCTGGTACGCGGAAGGAACAGATACGCAGTATTTT. Drawing the rest from reference TRBV11-1 and TRBJ2-3, the complete variable domain is EAEVAQSPRYKITEKSQAVAFWCDPISGHATLYWYRQILGQGPELLVQFQDESVVDDSQLPKDRFSAERLKGVDSTLKIQPAELGDSAMYLCASSWYAEGTDTQYFGPGTRLTVL.

The rearrangement joins TRBV6-4 to TRBJ1-2; D might be TRBD1 (5 bases). Looked up from germline, CDR1 is MRHNA and CDR2 is SNTAGT. CDR3 size: 17 residues. Trimming removed 0 bases at V and 6 bases at J, with 20 bases between. The CDR3 nucleotides are TGTGCCAGCAGTGACTCTGGAGGGTCAGGGCCTCGGGATGGCTACACCTTC. Translating it yields CASSDSGGSGPRDGYTF.

This clonotype was seen a few times. The chain combines TRBV7-9 with TRBJ2-5; TRBD1 aligns across 7 bases. The CDR3 loop spans 15 amino acids. The J segment lost 2 bases and the V segment lost 5 bases, leaving 8 bases of the junction unmatched. Germline CDR1 reads SEHNR; CDR2 reads FQNEAQ (reference sequence). The CDR3, as DNA: TGTGCCAGCAGCCCAGGACAGGCTCAACAAGAGACCCAGTACTTC. Amino acids: CASSPGQAQQETQYF. The variable domain in full, completed from reference TRBV7-9 and TRBJ2-5, reads DTGVSQNPRHKITKRGQNVTFRCDPISEHNRLYWYRQTLGQGPEFLTYFQNEAQLEKSRLLSDRFSAERPKGSFSTLEIQRTEQGDSAMYLCASSPGQAQQETQYFGPGTRLLVL.

This clonotype was detected a few times. The chain links TRBV7-3 to TRBJ2-7; TRBD1 matches at 8 bases. Germline trimming cut 5 bases from V and 2 bases from J; bases unmatched to any gene: 5. CDR3 length: 14 amino acids. The germline gives CDR1 SGHTA, CDR2 FQGTGA. The CDR3 DNA follows: TGTGCCAGCAGCGAAGGACAGGGTCCCTACGAGCAGTACTTC. Residues: CASSEGQGPYEQYF. Supplemented by reference TRBV7-3 and TRBJ2-7, the full variable domain reads GAGVSQTPSNKVTEKGKYVELRCDPISGHTALYWYRQSLGQGPEFLIYFQGTGAADDSGLPNDRFFAVRPEGSVSTLKIQRTERGDSAVYLCASSEGQGPYEQYFGPGTRLTVT.